This paragraph covers one T cell receptor beta chain sequence. Antigen unknown. TCRdb's copy holds only in-frame clones and misses some; the assay was immunoSEQ multiplex PCR. The table has about 86,000 clones, around nine tenths seen once. These data come from a study of T cell responses to AZD1222 COVID-19 vaccine. CDR1 is MNHNY and CDR2 is SVGAGI in the germline V gene (reference sequence). The trim removed 5 bases at V and 0 bases at J, leaving 6 bases unmatched. The CDR3 sequence is 15 residues long. Study conclusions and caveats: Clonal diversity was possibly underestimated; the donors were predominantly white British and more often female. Spike-specific TCR depth and breadth grew after two AZD1222 doses. Without day 14 samples, only post-peak T cell repertoires were studied.

The rearrangement uses TRBV6-6 and TRBJ1-2; 7 bases are a match to TRBD1. The sequence derives from an adult in good health. The sample in question was peripheral blood, obtained on day 0 of AZD1222 vaccination. The DNA for the CDR3 is TGTGCCAGCAGTAACGTACAGGGGACTAACTATGGCTACACCTTC. Amino acid sequence: CASSNVQGTNYGYTF.